This T cell receptor beta chain was identified during a study of cytomegalovirus exposure and HLA in healthy donors. Study-wide points: The study carried out a later analysis of TCR beta sequences. It associated 15,000 to 20,000 of them with specific HLA alleles at a false discovery rate of 0.05. A later analysis found that most CMV-associated TCR beta chains appeared HLA-restricted. A missense DCLRE1C variant was associated with V- and J-gene trimming of TCR beta chains in a later analysis, and an independent cohort replicated the association.

Looked up from germline, CDR1 is SGHRS and CDR2 is YFSETQ. The V segment lost 0 bases and the J segment 5 bases; nucleotides outside the gene matches: 7. The CDR3 has 17 residues. It was with 60 Vbeta and 13 Jbeta primers that the PCR ran. Some clones are missing from TCRdb's copy, which holds only in-frame ones; the method was immunoSEQ multiplex PCR. Of nearly 200,000 clones listed, around 83% are singletons. Concerning this clone: Its cognate antigen is unknown.

At the time of sampling, donors were nominally healthy, though unrecorded immune exposures were likely. The sequenced sample was PBMCs. This sequence originates from a woman in her forties or fifties in good health and CMV-seropositive. J is TRBJ2-1 and V is TRBV5-1; TRBD2 matches 11 bases. For the CDR3, the DNA is TGCGCCAGCAGCTTGGACCATCTAGCGGGGGGTCACAATGAGCAGTTCTTC. The encoded protein is CASSLDHLAGGHNEQFF.